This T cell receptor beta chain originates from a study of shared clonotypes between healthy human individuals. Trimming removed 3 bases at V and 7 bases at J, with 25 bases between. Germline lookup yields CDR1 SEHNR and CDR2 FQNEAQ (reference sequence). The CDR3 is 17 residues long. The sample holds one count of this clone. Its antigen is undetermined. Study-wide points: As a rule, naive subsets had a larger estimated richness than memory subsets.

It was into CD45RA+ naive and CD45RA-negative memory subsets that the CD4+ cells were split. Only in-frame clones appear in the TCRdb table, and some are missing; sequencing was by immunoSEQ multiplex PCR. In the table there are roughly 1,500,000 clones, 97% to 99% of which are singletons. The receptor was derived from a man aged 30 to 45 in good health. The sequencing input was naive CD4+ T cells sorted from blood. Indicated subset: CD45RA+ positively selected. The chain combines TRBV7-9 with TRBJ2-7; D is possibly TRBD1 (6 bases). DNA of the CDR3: TGTGCCAGCAGCTTGAGTGGCGGACAGAAAATAATTAGGGAGCAGTACTTC. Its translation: CASSLSGGQKIIREQYF. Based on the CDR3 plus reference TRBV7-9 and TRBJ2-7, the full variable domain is DTGVSQNPRHKITKRGQNVTFRCDPISEHNRLYWYRQTLGQGPEFLTYFQNEAQLEKSRLLSDRFSAERPKGSFSTLEIQRTEQGDSAMYLCASSLSGGQKIIREQYFGPGTRLTVT.